This is a list of T cell receptor beta chains from one sample in a study of CD8 T cells in ankylosing spondylitis. TCRdb re-called the 5' RACE reads through MiXCR, storing one row per CDR3 protein. Found here are 250,000 to 350,000 distinct CDR3 sequences, around 20% of them singletons; the top ten hold around 8%. Sequencing was done on a sample of blood, either unsorted or a sorted T cell fraction (not recorded which). Receptors originate from a male donor with ankylosing spondylitis or in good health (not recorded which). CDR3s leave out the opening cysteine and the closing phenylalanine or tryptophan. A clone size is listed for some rows: how often the clone was seen (once, few, many), or a class if it is expanded.

>TRBV18|TRBJ2-3|.|13
ASSLAGQNTDTQY
>TRBV30|TRBJ1-2|few|10
AWSVGTTGYT
>TRBV6-1|TRBJ2-1|.|12
ASGRIRGYNEQF
>TRBV4-2|TRBJ2-2|few|13
ASSRTGTDTGELF
>TRBV20-1|TRBJ2-2|many|12
SARDIRGGGELF
>TRBV24-1|TRBJ2-1|.|11
ATGRDRDDEQF
>TRBV4-1|TRBJ1-6|.|14
ASSPDTGTVLSPLH
>TRBV27|TRBJ1-5|many|13
ASSLGQGQGQPQH
>TRBV6-1|TRBJ1-5|few|12
ASHRYGVDQPQH
>TRBV24-1|TRBJ2-3|few|12
ATSDPGGTDTQY
>TRBV5-1|TRBJ1-3|few|12
ASSVGEYRNTIY
>TRBV24-1|TRBJ2-1|.|12
ATGRQGTYNEQF
>TRBV6-1|TRBJ2-3|.|15
ASPVRRGAPDTDTQY
>TRBV7-8|TRBJ1-2|.|13
ASSLAPSVGYDYT
>TRBV5-1|TRBJ2-2|few|14
ASSSPTGMNTGELF
>TRBV3-1|TRBJ2-1|.|17
ASSQDLGTGRGSYNEQF
>TRBV2|TRBJ2-1|.|11
ASRRVSYNEQF
>TRBV13|TRBJ1-5|.|10
ASSLGRQPQH
>TRBV4-1|TRBJ2-5|.|13
ASSLLGGTQETQY
>TRBV5-1|TRBJ2-3|few|12
ASSYGGNTDTQY
>TRBV29-1|TRBJ2-3|.|13
SVEVGTGVTDTQY
>TRBV18|TRBJ2-5|few|13
ASSPGSSGQETQY
>TRBV29-1|TRBJ2-5|.|12
SVAVRELRETQY
>TRBV20-1|TRBJ1-5|.|12
SARAGMGDQPQH
>TRBV18|TRBJ2-1|.|12
ASSPLAAYNEQF
>TRBV11-2|TRBJ1-6|few|12
ASSLGTGQSPLH
>TRBV27|TRBJ1-2|few|13
ASSSRDLLGYGYT
>TRBV12-3/TRBV12-4|TRBJ2-1|few|14
ASSGVRGQSYNEQF
>TRBV10-3|TRBJ2-5|many|12
ASSRQGDQETQY
>TRBV6-1|TRBJ1-4|few|13
ASSEHRGAGEKLF
>TRBV5-1|TRBJ2-1|.|13
ASNPLLADRDEQF
>TRBV6-5|TRBJ2-3|.|9
TSSSADTQY
>TRBV11-1|TRBJ2-1|many|14
ASGRLAVSSYNEQF
>TRBV3-1|TRBJ1-1|few|12
ASSPLASRTEAF
>TRBV21-1|TRBJ1-6|.|16
ASSKAGKGIEYNSPLH
>TRBV12-3/TRBV12-4|TRBJ1-3|few|13
ASSLSGFHGNTIY
>TRBV12-3/TRBV12-4|TRBJ2-5|many|13
ASSLGQGARETQY
>TRBV6-1|TRBJ1-1|few|9
ASSRTVEAF
>TRBV5-4|TRBJ2-6|.|13
ASSLQGSGANVLT
>TRBV20-1|TRBJ2-1|many|15
SARDRSGLAGGNEQF
>TRBV10-3|TRBJ2-1|.|13
AISGVGSSYNEQF
>TRBV5-1|TRBJ2-5|many|11
ASSGTGEETQY
>TRBV12-3/TRBV12-4|TRBJ1-6|few|12
ASTSTGLRSPLH
>TRBV7-9|TRBJ2-3|few|13
ASSLGAGGRNTQY
>TRBV6-1|TRBJ1-5|.|13
ASRLNEGANQPQH
>TRBV5-1|TRBJ2-1|few|14
ASSPKTSGGHNEQF
>TRBV9|TRBJ2-3|.|11
ASSVNPADTQY
>TRBV20-1|TRBJ2-4|.|8
SAYQNIQY
>TRBV24-1|TRBJ2-1|many|15
ATSDRFSGDSYNEQF
>TRBV12-3/TRBV12-4|TRBJ2-3|.|18
ASSLVPIAGTPKEADTQY
>TRBV5-1|TRBJ2-1|many|10
ASSIDYNEQF
>TRBV20-1|TRBJ1-1|.|12
SAREGSSGTEAF
>TRBV29-1|TRBJ2-1|few|11
SVNRGGDNEQF
>TRBV5-1|TRBJ2-5|.|12
ASSFGHGEETQY
>TRBV7-2|TRBJ2-4|many|16
ASSRSLGIEGAKNIQY